This TCR beta chain emerged from a study of cytomegalovirus exposure and HLA in healthy donors (dated by TCRdb to the late 2010s). As for the study more broadly: According to an earlier analysis of 450 to 650 of the donors, 200 million or so T cells yielded 95 million to 140 million unique TCR beta sequences and 250 to 350 Gb of sequence data. An early release that covered several hundred HLA-typed donors contained approximately 320 gigabases of sequencing data and 85 million to 100 million unique TCR sequences. Of the 350 to 450 genotyped donors, over 65% fell in the genetic ancestry cluster associated with self-reported Caucasian donors. The study aimed to test whether signatures of past pathogen exposure could be identified by cataloging public T cell receptors. The study profiled the T cell repertoires of hundreds of subjects by immunosequencing and related them to cytomegalovirus serostatus. Besides the first cohort of roughly 640 subjects, a separate validation cohort made up of 120 or so different subjects was used. High-throughput TCR immunosequencing, statistical association of individual TCRs with disease status, and machine learning were combined to predict cytomegalovirus infection status. To study patterns of TCR occurrence, a later analysis re-analyzed previously published TCR beta repertoires from 666 donors and added high-resolution HLA genotyping. Rather than using new phenotypic data, the later analysis identified candidate immune exposures from TCR beta sequences and from how often those sequences occurred across donors. In an earlier analysis of over 550 of the donors, high-throughput TCR beta sequencing was used to judge whether each TCR beta V gene segment behaved as functional or pseudogenic. Donor age, sex, ethnicity and CMV serostatus were collected together with the repertoire data. Genome-wide SNP genotypes for about 65% of the 666 donors were used in a later genetic analysis, which treated that subset as a discovery cohort. All discovery cohort repertoires had been generated using a single sequencing platform. HLA typing included class I and class II loci at four-digit resolution. The number of typed donors differed by locus: about 620-630 for A, B, C, DRB1 and DQB1; about 520 for DQA1; approximately 600 for DPA1; and 450 to 480 for DPB1. Roughly 5 DR-DQ haplotypes were handled as single units for association and clustering, since linkage in the cohort was strong. Among a few hundred genotyped donors of the cohort, an average of about 240,000 unique TCR beta nucleotide sequences were sequenced per donor, roughly 20% of them non-productive.

Library preparation used the immunoSEQ multiplex PCR assay. The multiplex PCR relied on a mix of 60 forward primers for TCR Vbeta segments and 13 reverse primers for TCR Jbeta segments. The CDR3 region of rearranged TCR beta genes was amplified from genomic DNA by a multiplex PCR assay. Amplified TCR beta libraries were sequenced as 87-base-pair reads on the Illumina HiSeq System. As for the original processing: In a later analysis, 77 million or so unique TCR beta chains were counted across the approximately 620 repertoires, and roughly 11 million of these chains were shared by at least two donors. Raw reads were error-corrected and collapsed into unique sequences with a nearest-neighbor algorithm that merged closely related sequences to remove PCR and sequencing errors. To assign V, D and J gene segments, CDR3 sequences were aligned to IMGT reference sequences. For a sequence to be retained, a match of at least six nucleotides was required to both a V gene segment and a J gene segment. Rearrangements were called productive when the CDR3 lacked stop codons and stayed in frame with V and J; all others were non-productive. CDR3 was defined according to IMGT convention as the region running from the second conserved V-encoded cysteine to the conserved J-encoded phenylalanine. In an earlier analysis of around 640 of the donors, sequences lacking an unambiguous match to a single V gene segment were excluded. An earlier analysis of a few hundred of the donors called V segments functional above 56.7% productive rearrangements and segregating when the between-donor standard deviation exceeded 5%. To diagnose cytomegalovirus status from the catalog of TCR beta chain sequences, a statistical classification framework was built. V and J gene assignment, in a later analysis, came from comparing TCR nucleotide sequences with IMGT/GENE-DB human TR gene sequences. A later analysis assigned CDR3 sequences and most-parsimonious VDJ recombination scenarios with the TCRdist pipeline. In a later analysis, each TCR beta chain was defined by its CDR3 amino acid sequence together with its V-gene family, and reads lacking a unique V-gene family were excluded. To address suspected cross-contamination and a sequencing artifact, a later analysis removed roughly 580 highly shared, low-generation-probability nucleotide sequences. A later analysis calculated a clonal expansion index for each public chain from normalized within-repertoire ranks of inferred template counts. In a later analysis, generation probabilities were computed using a VDJ recombination model fitted to out-of-frame rearrangements, and the results were checked against IGoR. In a later analysis, hypergeometric tests were used to score TCR-TCR, TCR-HLA and TCR-CMV co-occurrence, with a repertoire-size bias correction applied to TCR pairs. A later analysis estimated false discovery rates by permuting HLA or CMV assignments 20 times. In a later analysis, co-occurring TCRs were grouped using DBSCAN, with TCRdist sequence similarity added in when clustering inside HLA-allele-positive subsets. Repertoires with fewer than 30,000 or more than 120,000 public chains were left out of co-occurrence clustering, as were five repertoires with anomalous nucleotide sharing. TCRdb mirrors the immuneACCESS table, restricted to in-frame sequences. Some clones are absent from its copies; in checked studies, under half trace to an unresolved V gene, and the reason for the others is unknown. V and J calls and clone size are as listed in that table; D and trimming were resolved from the DNA. The sample includes 100,000 to 150,000 clones, with about 10% observed a single time. The top ten clones comprise about 4.7% of the sample.

The CDR3 holds 17 amino acids from the cysteine to the phenylalanine. The retained sequence is limited to the CDR3, 51 bases, with the frame set at the first base. V is clipped by 3 bases and J by 1 base, and the sequence between their germline boundaries is 16 bases long. CDR1 and CDR2 (LNHDA, SQIVND) derive from the germline V gene (reference sequence). In total, more than 500 healthy bone marrow donors made up the cohort. At the time of sampling, every cohort member was nominally healthy, though immune exposures that went unrecorded were likely present. The donor tested CMV seropositive and was one of the 289 seropositive cohort members. A peripheral blood sample was collected from each donor, and TCR beta sequencing was performed on peripheral blood mononuclear cells. Genomic DNA was extracted from the blood cell samples with the Qiagen DNeasy Blood Extraction Kit. What the work shows at the level of the full study, not this receptor alone: In vitro tests confirmed that three of the cytomegalovirus-associated TCR beta chains recognize cytomegalovirus antigens. A cluster of highly shared sequence variants was judged likely to represent a technical artifact of the sequencing pipeline. The study listed 150 to 200 TCR beta chains as associated with cytomegalovirus. A further reported finding was that TCR beta sequences accurately predicted the HLA-A and HLA-B alleles for most subjects in the first cohort. The authors suggested that the approach could potentially be generalized to other disease states and immunological phenotypes. About 15 rarely observed V segments, including chromosome 9 orphons, were excluded from the earlier analysis of about 610 of the donors because counts were too low. According to a later genetic analysis, donors in an Asian-associated ancestry cluster had fewer N-insertions in productive TCRs than the approximately 710-donor mean. V-gene and J-gene trimming of TCR beta chains was associated with a missense DCLRE1C variant in a later genetic analysis, and the association was replicated in an independent cohort. Cytomegalovirus status was reported to be diagnosed by the classifier with high specificity and sensitivity in both the original and validation cohorts. Some IMGT-functional V segments, including TRBV6-2 and TRBV6-3, could not be distinguished by the 87-base-pair reads and were therefore excluded. A later analysis reported that several top co-occurrence clusters appeared linked to parvovirus B19, influenza, CMV and Epstein-Barr virus. In a later analysis, TCR association rates were found to vary across HLA loci, with the most associated TCRs seen for DRB1 alleles and the fewest for HLA-C alleles. According to a later analysis, most CMV-associated TCR beta chains appeared to be HLA-restricted, and the HLA associations seemed to be driven largely by CMV exposure. Only TCR beta chains were sequenced in this cohort, and the absence of alpha or paired-chain data limited detectable features. Broadly in line with IMGT annotations, most TCR beta V segments showed up in productive rearrangements about 87% or about 30% of the time in an earlier analysis of roughly 590 of the donors. At a false discovery rate of 0.05, a later analysis linked 16,000 or so TCR beta sequences to specific HLA alleles. In a later analysis, HLA-associated TCR beta chains were found to be more clonally expanded and to have lower generation probabilities than equally common non-associated chains. Because some donors lacked HLA typing at each locus, the association tests relied only on the typed subset. Sequencing depth was assumed to be roughly uniform across donors in the presence/absence analyses, though that assumption may not hold. Correlated functional status among segregating V segments might reflect linkage disequilibrium, but an unknown experimental factor could not be ruled out. The only immune exposure information available for the cohort was CMV serostatus. While some public TCRs were present in many individuals, most TCR sequences turned up only very rarely across donors. When HLA alleles, especially DR and DQ, strongly co-occurred, TCR associations were difficult to assign to individual alleles.

This clone was seen only a few times. The specificity of this receptor is unknown. No base-level quality is on record; no much larger clone is a single base apart. This TCR was recovered from a woman aged 18-29 years in good health and CMV-seropositive. Source material: PBMCs. This chain joins TRBV19 to TRBJ2-4, with the D gene uncertain. The nucleotide sequence reads TGTGCCAGTAGTATTCAAGGCTCGGGTCTTGCCAAAAACATTCAGTACTTC. Protein translation: CASSIQGSGLAKNIQYF.